The source of this T cell receptor (beta chain) is a study of OX40 agonist ivuxolimab in advanced cancers. Background on the study: An agonistic anti-OX40 (CD134) antibody, ivuxolimab, was used to treat the patients. The dose-escalation cohort had hepatocellular carcinoma, melanoma, renal cell or head and neck cancer. Of the patients, three showed partial responses, one with hepatocellular carcinoma and two with cutaneous melanoma.

Any history of autoimmune disease or systemic immunosuppression disqualified patients. Data came from immunoSEQ multiplex PCR; TCRdb stores just in-frame clones and leaves some out. The data show roughly 50,000 clones, about 93% seen once. The V end was cut by 1 base, the J end by 0 bases, with 3 bases between. Germline V lookup: CDR1 MGHRA, CDR2 YSYEKL. This CDR3 comprises 14 residues. J is TRBJ2-2 and V is TRBV4-1; the D is unclear. The specimen comprised CD4+ or CD8+ T cells sorted from blood, sampled in a trial of the OX40 agonist ivuxolimab. The TCR was taken from an adult with an advanced solid tumor such as melanoma, head and neck, liver or kidney cancer. The CDR3 reads CASSQVPNTGELFF. The CDR3 DNA follows: TGCGCCAGCAGCCAAGTACCGAACACCGGGGAGCTGTTTTTT.